This T cell receptor beta chain was sequenced in a study of blood T cell repertoires in COVID-19. Study summary: COVID-19 samples, acute and convalescent, were from the United States, Italy and Spain. PBMCs, B-cell-depleted T cells, or T cells provided the cDNA or gDNA that made up the material.

The CDR3 totals 14 residues. V dropped 1 base and J dropped 7 bases, with 10 bases sitting between them. Germline V CDR1 and CDR2: SGHTA, FQGNSA. Original processing methods: It was from reference gene primer amplification that nucleated cell counts were estimated. Some clones are missing from TCRdb's copy, which holds only in-frame ones; the method was immunoSEQ multiplex PCR. The V and J calls and the clone size are those of that table, but D and trimming were determined from the DNA. In the table there are approximately 150,000 clones, 87% of which are singletons. The sequenced material came from peripheral blood. The sequence was obtained from a woman between 55 and 75 years old who had recovered from COVID-19. V gene TRBV7-2 combines with J gene TRBJ2-2; D possibly corresponds to TRBD1 (6 bases). CDR3 sequence (DNA): TGTGCCAGCAGCTTAGGTCAGGGGAACGGGGAGCTGTTTTTT. Its translation is CASSLGQGNGELFF.